The T cell receptor (beta chain) under discussion was sequenced for a study of regulatory T cells in long-lasting Graves disease. Broader study findings: Study was limited to peripheral blood, excluding thyroid tissue.

Arm-PCR of CDR3 regions with iRepertoire HTBI primers generated TCR beta libraries. A single record per CDR3 protein comes from TCRdb applying MiXCR to the multiplex PCR reads. Of approximately 300,000 distinct CDR3 sequences in the sample, 18% are singletons; the top ten hold around 37%. Time point of the sample: newly diagnosed GD, antithyroid drugs for less than 3 months. RNA extracted from PBMCs served as the sequencing template. The collection involved drawing around 10 milliliters of peripheral blood into EDTA tubes. The length of the CDR3 is 17 residues. V dropped 3 bases and J dropped 11 bases, with 23 bases sitting between them. Remarks on this clonotype: Its antigen is unidentified.

Source: peripheral blood mononuclear cells (PBMCs), taken at new diagnosis, from a patient treated with antithyroid drugs. The sequence came from a female donor with Graves disease. The chain is built from TRBV12-3 or TRBV12-4 and TRBJ2-6; TRBD1 or TRBD2 may be the D gene (5 bases each). The CDR3 nucleotides read TGTGCCAGCAGTTTTCATTTAGGAGGATCTGGGACCGACGTCCTGACTTTC. It is translated as CASSFHLGGSGTDVLTF.